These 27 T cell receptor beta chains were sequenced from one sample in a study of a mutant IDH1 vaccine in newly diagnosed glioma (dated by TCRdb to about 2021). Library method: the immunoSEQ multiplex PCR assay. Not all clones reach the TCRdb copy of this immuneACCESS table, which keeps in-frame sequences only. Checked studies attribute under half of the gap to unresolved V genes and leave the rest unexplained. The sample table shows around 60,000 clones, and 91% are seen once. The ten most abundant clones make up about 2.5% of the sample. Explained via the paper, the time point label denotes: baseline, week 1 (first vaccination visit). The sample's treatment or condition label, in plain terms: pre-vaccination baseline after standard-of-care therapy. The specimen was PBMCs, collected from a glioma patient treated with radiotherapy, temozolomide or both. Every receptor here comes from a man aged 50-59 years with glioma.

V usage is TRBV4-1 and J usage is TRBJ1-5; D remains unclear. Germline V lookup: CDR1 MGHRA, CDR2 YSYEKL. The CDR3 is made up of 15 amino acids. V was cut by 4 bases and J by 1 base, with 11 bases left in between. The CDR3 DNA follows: TGCGCCAGCAGCCTTTCTCCGGCGAGCAATCAGCCCCAGCATTTT. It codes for CASSLSPASNQPQHF.

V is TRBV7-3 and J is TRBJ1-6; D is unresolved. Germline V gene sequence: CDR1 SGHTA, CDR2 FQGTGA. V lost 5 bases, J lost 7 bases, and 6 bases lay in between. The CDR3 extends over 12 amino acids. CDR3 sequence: CASSLPNSPLHF. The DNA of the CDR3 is TGTGCCAGCAGCCTCCCGAATTCACCCCTCCACTTT.

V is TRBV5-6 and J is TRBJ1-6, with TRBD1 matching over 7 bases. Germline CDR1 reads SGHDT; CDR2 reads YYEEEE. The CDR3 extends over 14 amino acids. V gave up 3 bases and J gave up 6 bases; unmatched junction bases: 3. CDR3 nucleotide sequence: TGTGCCAGCAGCTACCGGGACAGTAATTCACCCCTCCACTTT. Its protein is CASSYRDSNSPLHF.

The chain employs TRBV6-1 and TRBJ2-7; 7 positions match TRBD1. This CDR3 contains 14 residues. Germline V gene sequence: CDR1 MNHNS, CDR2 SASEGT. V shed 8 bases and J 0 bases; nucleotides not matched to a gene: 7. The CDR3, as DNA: TGTGCCAGCCTTAGACAGGGAGCCTCCTACGAGCAGTACTTC. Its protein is CASLRQGASYEQYF.

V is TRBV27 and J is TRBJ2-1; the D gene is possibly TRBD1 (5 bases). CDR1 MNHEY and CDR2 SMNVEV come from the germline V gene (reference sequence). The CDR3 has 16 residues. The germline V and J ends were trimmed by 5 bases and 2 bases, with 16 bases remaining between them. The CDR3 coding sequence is TGTGCCAGCAGTCCCCGAGGAAGGGGCACCTACAATGAGCAGTTCTTC. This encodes CASSPRGRGTYNEQFF.

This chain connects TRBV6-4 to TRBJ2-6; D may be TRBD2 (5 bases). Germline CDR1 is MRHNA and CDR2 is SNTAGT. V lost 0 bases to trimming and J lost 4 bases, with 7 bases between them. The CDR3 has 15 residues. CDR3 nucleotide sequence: TGTGCCAGCAGTGACTCGAGGGCCGGGGCCAACGTCCTGACTTTC. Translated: CASSDSRAGANVLTF.

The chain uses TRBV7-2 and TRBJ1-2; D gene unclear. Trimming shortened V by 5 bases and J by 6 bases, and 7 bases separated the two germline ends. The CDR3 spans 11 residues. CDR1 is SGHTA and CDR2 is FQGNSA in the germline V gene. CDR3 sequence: CASSLSHGYTF. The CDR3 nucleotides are TGTGCCAGCAGCCTATCGCATGGCTACACCTTC.

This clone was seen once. The CDR3 DNA is TGTGCCAGCAGCGGCGACAGGGACTATGGCTACACCTTC. This translates into CASSGDRDYGYTF. The chain has TRBV9 and TRBJ1-2, with 7 nucleotides matching TRBD1. CDR3 length: 13 residues. V lost 3 bases and J lost 3; bases outside the gene matches: 2. CDR1 SGDLS and CDR2 YYNGEE come from the germline V gene.

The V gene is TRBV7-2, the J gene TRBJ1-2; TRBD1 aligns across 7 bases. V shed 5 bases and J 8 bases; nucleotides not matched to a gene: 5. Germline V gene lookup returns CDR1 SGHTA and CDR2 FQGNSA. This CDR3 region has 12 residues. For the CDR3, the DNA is TGTGCCAGCAGCCTCGCAGGGGGGGGCTACACCTTC. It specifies CASSLAGGGYTF.

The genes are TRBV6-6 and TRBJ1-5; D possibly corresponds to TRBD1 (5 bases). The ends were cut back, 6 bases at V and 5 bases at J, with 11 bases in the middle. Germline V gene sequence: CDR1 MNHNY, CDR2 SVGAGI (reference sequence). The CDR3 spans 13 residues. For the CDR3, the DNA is TGTGCCAGCAGGGGGGAGGAGCATCAGCCCCAGCATTTT. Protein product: CASRGEEHQPQHF.

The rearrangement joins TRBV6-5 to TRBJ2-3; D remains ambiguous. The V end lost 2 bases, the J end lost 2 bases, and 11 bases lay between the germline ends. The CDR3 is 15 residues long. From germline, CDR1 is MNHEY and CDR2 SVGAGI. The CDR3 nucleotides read TGTGCCAGCAGTTACCGCAGTCCGTTCACAGATACGCAGTATTTT. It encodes CASSYRSPFTDTQYF.

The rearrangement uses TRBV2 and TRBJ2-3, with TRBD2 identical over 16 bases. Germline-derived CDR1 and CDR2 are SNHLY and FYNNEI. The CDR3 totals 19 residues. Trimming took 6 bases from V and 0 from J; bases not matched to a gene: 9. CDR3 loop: CASRGKGLAGGTSTDTQYF. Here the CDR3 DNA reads TGTGCCAGCAGGGGCAAGGGACTAGCGGGGGGGACTAGCACAGATACGCAGTATTTT.

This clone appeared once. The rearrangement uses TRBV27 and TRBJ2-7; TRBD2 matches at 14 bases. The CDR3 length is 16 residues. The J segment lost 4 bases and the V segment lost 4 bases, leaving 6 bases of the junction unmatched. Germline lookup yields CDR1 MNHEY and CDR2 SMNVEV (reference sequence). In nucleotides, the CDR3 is TGTGCCAGCAGTTATTCGACTAGCGGGAGGGTGTACGAGCAGTACTTC. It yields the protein CASSYSTSGRVYEQYF.

CDR3 bases: TGTGCCAGCAGCTTCCTCGCCGGGACAGGGGATGGCTACACCTTC. Amino acids: CASSFLAGTGDGYTF. The chain employs TRBV7-9 and TRBJ1-2; 10 bases map to TRBD1. Germline assignment: CDR1 SEHNR and CDR2 FQNEAQ (reference sequence). Trimming at V came to 3 bases and at J to 6 bases, leaving 7 bases not matched to a gene. The length of the CDR3 is 15 residues. The whole variable domain, remainder taken from reference TRBV7-9 and TRBJ1-2, is DTGVSQNPRHKITKRGQNVTFRCDPISEHNRLYWYRQTLGQGPEFLTYFQNEAQLEKSRLLSDRFSAERPKGSFSTLEIQRTEQGDSAMYLCASSFLAGTGDGYTFGSGTRLTVV.

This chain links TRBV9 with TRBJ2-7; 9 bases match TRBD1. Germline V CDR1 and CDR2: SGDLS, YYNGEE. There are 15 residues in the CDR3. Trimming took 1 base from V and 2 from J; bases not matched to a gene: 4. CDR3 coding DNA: TGTGCCAGCAGCGTAAGGGGACAGGGACCCTACGAGCAGTACTTC. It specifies CASSVRGQGPYEQYF.

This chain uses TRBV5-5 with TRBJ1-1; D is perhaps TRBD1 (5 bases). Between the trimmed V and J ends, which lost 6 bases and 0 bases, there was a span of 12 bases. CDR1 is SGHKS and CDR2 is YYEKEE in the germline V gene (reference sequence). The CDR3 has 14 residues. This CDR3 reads CASNGANMNTEAFF. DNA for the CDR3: TGTGCCAGCAATGGGGCCAACATGAACACTGAAGCTTTCTTT.

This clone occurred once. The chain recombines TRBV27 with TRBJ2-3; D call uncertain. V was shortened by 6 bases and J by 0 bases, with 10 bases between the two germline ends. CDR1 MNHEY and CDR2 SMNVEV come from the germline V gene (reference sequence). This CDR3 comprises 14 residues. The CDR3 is CASSRPRSTDTQYF. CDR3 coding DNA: TGTGCCAGCAGCCGTCCCCGGAGCACAGATACGCAGTATTTT.

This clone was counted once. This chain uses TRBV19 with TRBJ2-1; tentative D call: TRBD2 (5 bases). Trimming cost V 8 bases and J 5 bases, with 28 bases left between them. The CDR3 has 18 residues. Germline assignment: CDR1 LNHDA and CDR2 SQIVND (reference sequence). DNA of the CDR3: TGTGCCAGTTACGGGCGCCCGGGCGGACTCAAGTCGGACAATGAGCAGTTCTTC. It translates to CASYGRPGGLKSDNEQFF. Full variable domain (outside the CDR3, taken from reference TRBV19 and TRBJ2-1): DGGITQSPKYLFRKEGQNVTLSCEQNLNHDAMYWYRQDPGQGLRLIYYSQIVNDFQKGDIAEGYSVSREKKESFPLTVTSAQKNPTAFYLCASYGRPGGLKSDNEQFFGPGTRLTVL.

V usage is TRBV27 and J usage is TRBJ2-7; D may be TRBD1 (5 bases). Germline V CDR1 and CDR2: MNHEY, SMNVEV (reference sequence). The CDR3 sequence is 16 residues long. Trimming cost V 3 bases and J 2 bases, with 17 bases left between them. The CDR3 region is CASSFVFETVTYEQYF. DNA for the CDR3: TGTGCCAGCAGTTTCGTTTTTGAGACAGTTACCTACGAGCAGTACTTC.

The CDR3 nucleotides are TGTGCCAGCAGCTTGGAGGTAGCGGGGGGTCAGGAGACCCAGTACTTC. Encoded protein: CASSLEVAGGQETQYF. This chain connects TRBV5-4 to TRBJ2-5; 10 positions agree with TRBD2. Germline V gene sequence: CDR1 SGHNT, CDR2 YYREEE (reference sequence). After removal of 0 bases from V and 5 bases from J, the junction contained 7 bases not matched to a gene. The CDR3 runs 16 residues.

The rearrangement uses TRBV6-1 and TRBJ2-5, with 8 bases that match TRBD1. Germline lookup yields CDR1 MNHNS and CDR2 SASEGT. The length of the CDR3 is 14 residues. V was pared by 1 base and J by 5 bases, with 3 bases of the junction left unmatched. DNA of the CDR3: TGTGCCAGCAGTGAAGGGACAGGGTATGAGACCCAGTACTTC. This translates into CASSEGTGYETQYF.

CDR3 bases: TGCGCCAGCAGCCCGGGACAGCTTCAAGAGACCCAGTACTTC. Translated, it gives CASSPGQLQETQYF. This sequence joins TRBV5-1 and TRBJ2-5, with 7 positions matching TRBD1. The J segment lost 2 bases and the V segment lost 4 bases, leaving 5 bases of the junction unmatched. The CDR3 spans 14 residues. CDR1 is SGHRS, CDR2 YFSETQ, per germline. The entire variable domain, with the rest obtained from reference TRBV5-1 and TRBJ2-5, is as follows: KAGVTQTPRYLIKTRGQQVTLSCSPISGHRSVSWYQQTPGQGLQFLFEYFSETQRNKGNFPGRFSGRQFSNSRSEMNVSTLELGDSALYLCASSPGQLQETQYFGPGTRLLVL.

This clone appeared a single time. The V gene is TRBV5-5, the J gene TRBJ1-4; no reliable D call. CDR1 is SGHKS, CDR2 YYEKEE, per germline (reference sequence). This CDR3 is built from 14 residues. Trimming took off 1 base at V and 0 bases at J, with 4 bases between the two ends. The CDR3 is CASSLLTTNEKLFF. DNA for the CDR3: TGTGCCAGCAGCTTGTTGACAACTAATGAAAAACTGTTTTTT.

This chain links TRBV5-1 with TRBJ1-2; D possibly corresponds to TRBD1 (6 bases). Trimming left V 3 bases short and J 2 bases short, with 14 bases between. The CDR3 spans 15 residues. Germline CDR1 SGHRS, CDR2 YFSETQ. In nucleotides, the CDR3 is TGCGCCAGCAGCTGGGGAGGACAGTTGAACTATGGCTACACCTTC. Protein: CASSWGGQLNYGYTF. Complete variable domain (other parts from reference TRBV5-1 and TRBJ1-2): KAGVTQTPRYLIKTRGQQVTLSCSPISGHRSVSWYQQTPGQGLQFLFEYFSETQRNKGNFPGRFSGRQFSNSRSEMNVSTLELGDSALYLCASSWGGQLNYGYTFGSGTRLTVV.

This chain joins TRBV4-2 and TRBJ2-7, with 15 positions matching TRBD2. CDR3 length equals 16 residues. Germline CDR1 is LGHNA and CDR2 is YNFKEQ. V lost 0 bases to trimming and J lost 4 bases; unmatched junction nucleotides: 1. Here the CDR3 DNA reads TGTGCCAGCAGCCAAGAGGGGACTAGCGGGAGGTACGAGCAGTACTTC. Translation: CASSQEGTSGRYEQYF.

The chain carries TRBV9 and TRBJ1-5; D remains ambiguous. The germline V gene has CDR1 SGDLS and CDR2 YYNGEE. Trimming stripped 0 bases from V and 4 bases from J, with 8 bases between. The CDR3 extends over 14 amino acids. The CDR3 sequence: CASSVDGSNQPQHF. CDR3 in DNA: TGTGCCAGCAGCGTAGATGGGAGTAATCAGCCCCAGCATTTT.

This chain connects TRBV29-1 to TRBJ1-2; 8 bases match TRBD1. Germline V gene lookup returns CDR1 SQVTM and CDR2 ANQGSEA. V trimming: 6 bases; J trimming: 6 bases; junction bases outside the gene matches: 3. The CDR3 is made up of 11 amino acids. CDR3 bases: TGCAGCGTGTGGACAGGGAATGGCTACACCTTC. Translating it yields CSVWTGNGYTF.